This is a list of T cell receptor beta chains from one sample in a study of cytomegalovirus exposure and HLA in healthy donors. Sequenced by immunoSEQ multiplex PCR; TCRdb stores in-frame clones only, minus some. The table includes 150,000 to 200,000 clones, roughly 87% detected once. Sequencing was done on a sample of PBMCs. Receptors were obtained from a girl less than two years old in good health and CMV-seronegative. Each CDR3 is given with its conserved first and last residue. A D gene is named only where the DNA matches it firmly. A row's size may be missing; if present it is once, few, many or a size class.

CDR3nt,CDR3aa,j_gene,v_gene,abundance,len,d_gene
TGTGCCAGCAGTTTATCGGCTAGCGGGGGCTACGAGCAGTACTTC,CASSLSASGGYEQYF,TRBJ2-7,TRBV27,NA,15,TRBD2
TGTGCCAGCAGCTTAAGATTTTCGGTCGGACAATATGGCTACACCTTC,CASSLRFSVGQYGYTF,TRBJ1-2,TRBV7-2,once,16,NA
TGTGCCAGCAGCTTAGCTTCTTGGGAGGTCCCCTATGGCTACACCTTC,CASSLASWEVPYGYTF,TRBJ1-2,TRBV7-9,NA,16,NA
TGTGCCAGCAGTTTCGCGACAGGGGGGGAAACCTACGAGCAGTACTTC,CASSFATGGETYEQYF,TRBJ2-7,TRBV6-5,NA,16,TRBD1
TGTGCCAGCAGCTACAGGAGAGACACTGAAGCTTTCTTT,CASSYRRDTEAFF,TRBJ1-1,TRBV5-8,NA,13,NA
TGTGCCAGTAGTACCGAGGGGGTGTTTAATGAAAAACTGTTTTTT,CASSTEGVFNEKLFF,TRBJ1-4,TRBV19,NA,15,NA
TGTGCCAGCAGCCAAGGAGGTAACGGACGGCAGGGGGCTCTCGAGCAGTACTTC,CASSQGGNGRQGALEQYF,TRBJ2-7,TRBV4-2,NA,18,TRBD1
TGTGCCTGGATGTGGCCAGACACAGATACGCAGTATTTT,CAWMWPDTDTQYF,TRBJ2-3,TRBV30,NA,13,NA
TGTGCCAGCAGCAAAGCGACTAGCGGGGCCACAGATACGCAGTATTTT,CASSKATSGATDTQYF,TRBJ2-3,TRBV21-1,NA,16,NA
TGTGCCACCAGCAGAGATACACATACGAACACTGAAGCTTTCTTT,CATSRDTHTNTEAFF,TRBJ1-1,TRBV15,NA,15,NA
TGCGCCAGCAACTTGGGGGAGTCACAAGAGACCCAGTACTTC,CASNLGESQETQYF,TRBJ2-5,TRBV5-1,NA,14,NA
TGCGCCAGCAGCGTTACAGGGAATGGCTACACCTTC,CASSVTGNGYTF,TRBJ1-2,TRBV5-1,NA,12,NA
TGTGCCAGCAGCTCACAGGGGACCGGGACAGGGGGCAATGAGCAGTTCTTC,CASSSQGTGTGGNEQFF,TRBJ2-1,TRBV7-9,NA,17,TRBD1
TGTGCCAGCAGCCCCCTAGCGGGGGGCTACGAGCAGTACTTC,CASSPLAGGYEQYF,TRBJ2-7,TRBV7-8,NA,14,TRBD2
TGTGCCAGCAGCCGTACGATGGGTGGGCAAGGTGAAAAACTGTTTTTT,CASSRTMGGQGEKLFF,TRBJ1-4,TRBV11-2,NA,16,NA
TGTGCCAGCAGCCAATCCACAGTTACCGGGGAGCTGTTTTTT,CASSQSTVTGELFF,TRBJ2-2,TRBV9,NA,14,NA
TGTGCCAGCAGCTTGGACGGGAGCTCCTATAATTCACCCCTCCACTTT,CASSLDGSSYNSPLHF,TRBJ1-6,TRBV5-8,NA,16,NA
TGTGCCAGCAGTAATAGAAATGAGCAGTTCTTC,CASSNRNEQFF,TRBJ2-1,TRBV6-6,once,11,NA
TGTGCCAGCAGCGGAAGGGGGCTCTCCTACGAGCAGTACTTC,CASSGRGLSYEQYF,TRBJ2-7,TRBV2,NA,14,TRBD1
TGTGCCAGCAGCGCGGAGGTAGATACGCAGTATTTT,CASSAEVDTQYF,TRBJ2-3,TRBV5-6,NA,12,NA
TGTGCCAGCAGCCGACCAAGCGCCAGTAACATTCAGTACTTC,CASSRPSASNIQYF,TRBJ2-4,TRBV5-5,NA,14,NA
TGCGCCAGCAGCTTGACGTCTAGCGGGTACAATGAGCAGTTCTTC,CASSLTSSGYNEQFF,TRBJ2-1,TRBV5-1,NA,15,TRBD2
TGTGCCAGCAGCTTGACAGGGGAGACCTACGAGCAGTACTTC,CASSLTGETYEQYF,TRBJ2-7,TRBV7-9,once,14,TRBD1
TGTGCCAGCAGTTTGCCCGGGACAGCAGAGACCCAGTACTTC,CASSLPGTAETQYF,TRBJ2-5,TRBV27,once,14,TRBD1
TGTGCCAGCAGCCAAGATCGGGAGGGGCCTTCCACAGATACGCAGTATTTT,CASSQDREGPSTDTQYF,TRBJ2-3,TRBV4-2,NA,17,TRBD2
TGTGCCAGCAGCTTGGGGGGGACTATTGGCAGGGTTAGTTCACCCCTCCACTTT,CASSLGGTIGRVSSPLHF,TRBJ1-6,TRBV13,NA,18,NA
TGTGCCAGCAGGGGGGACAGCTACGAGCAGTACTTC,CASRGDSYEQYF,TRBJ2-7,TRBV2,once,12,TRBD1
TGCGCCAGCAGCCAAGTCCCTACTAGCTACGAGCAGTACTTC,CASSQVPTSYEQYF,TRBJ2-7,TRBV4-1,NA,14,NA
TGTGCCAGCAGCCAACAGGGCTTAGGTGAAAAACTGTTTTTT,CASSQQGLGEKLFF,TRBJ1-4,TRBV7-9,once,14,NA
TGTGCCAGCTCACCACCGCACCCTAGCTCCTACAATGAGCAGTTCTTC,CASSPPHPSSYNEQFF,TRBJ2-1,TRBV18,NA,16,NA
TGTGCCAGCAGACAGTACTCCTACGAGCAGTACTTC,CASRQYSYEQYF,TRBJ2-7,TRBV2,NA,12,NA
TGTGCCAGTAGTTACCAGGGGGCGAAAGACCCCTATGGCTACACCTTC,CASSYQGAKDPYGYTF,TRBJ1-2,TRBV19,NA,16,TRBD1
TGTGCCACCAGCAGAGACTACCCGTCCTACAATGAGCAGTTCTTC,CATSRDYPSYNEQFF,TRBJ2-1,TRBV15,NA,15,NA
TGTGCCAGCAGCCAGTGGACAGGGAGCTATGGCTACGCCTTC,CASSQWTGSYGYAF,TRBJ1-2,TRBV14,NA,14,TRBD1
TGTGCCAGTACCGATTTCAGGGCTGGTGGAAACACCATATATTTT,CASTDFRAGGNTIYF,TRBJ1-3,TRBV19,NA,15,NA